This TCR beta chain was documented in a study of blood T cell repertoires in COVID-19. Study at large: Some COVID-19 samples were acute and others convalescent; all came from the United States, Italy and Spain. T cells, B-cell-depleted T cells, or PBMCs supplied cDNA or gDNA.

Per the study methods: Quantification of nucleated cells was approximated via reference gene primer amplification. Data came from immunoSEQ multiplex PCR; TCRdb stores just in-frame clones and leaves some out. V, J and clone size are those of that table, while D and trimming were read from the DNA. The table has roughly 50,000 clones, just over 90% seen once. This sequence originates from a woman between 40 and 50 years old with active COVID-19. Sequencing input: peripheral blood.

In nucleotides, the CDR3 is TGTGCCAGCAGCCAAGCGGGGCGGGGTAGCAAAAACATTCAGTACTTC. Translated, it gives CASSQAGRGSKNIQYF. The chain recombines TRBV3-1 (or the pseudogene TRBV3-2) with TRBJ2-4; weak D call: TRBD2 (6 bases). Trimming left V 1 base short and J 3 bases short, with 13 bases between. The CDR3 has 16 residues. Germline V gene data show CDR1 as LGHDT and CDR2 as YNNKEL (reference sequence).